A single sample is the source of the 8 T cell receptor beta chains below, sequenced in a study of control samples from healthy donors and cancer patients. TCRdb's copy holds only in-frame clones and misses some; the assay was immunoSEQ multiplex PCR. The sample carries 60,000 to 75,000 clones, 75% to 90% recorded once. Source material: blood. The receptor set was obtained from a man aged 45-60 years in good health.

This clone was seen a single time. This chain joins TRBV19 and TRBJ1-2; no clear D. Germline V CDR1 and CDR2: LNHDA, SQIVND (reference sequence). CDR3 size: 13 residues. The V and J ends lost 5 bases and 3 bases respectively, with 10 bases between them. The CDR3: CASSGRSDYGYTF. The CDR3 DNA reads TGTGCCAGTAGTGGTAGGTCAGACTATGGCTACACCTTC.

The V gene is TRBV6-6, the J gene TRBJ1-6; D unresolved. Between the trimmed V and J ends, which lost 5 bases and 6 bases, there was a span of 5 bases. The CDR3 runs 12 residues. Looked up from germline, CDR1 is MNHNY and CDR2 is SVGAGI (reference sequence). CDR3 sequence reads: CASSTGNSPLHF. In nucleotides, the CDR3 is TGTGCCAGCAGTACCGGTAATTCACCCCTCCACTTT.

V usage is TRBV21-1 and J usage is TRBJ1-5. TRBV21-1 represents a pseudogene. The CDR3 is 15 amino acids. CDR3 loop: CASSPRARGDQPQHF. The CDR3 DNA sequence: TGTGCCAGCAGCCCCCGAGCAAGGGGGGATCAGCCCCAGCATTTT.

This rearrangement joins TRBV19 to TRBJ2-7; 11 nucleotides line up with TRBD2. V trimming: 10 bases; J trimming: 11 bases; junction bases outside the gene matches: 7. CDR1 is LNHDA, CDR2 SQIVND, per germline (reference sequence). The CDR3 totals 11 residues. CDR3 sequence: CATKTSGTEYF. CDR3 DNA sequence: TGTGCCACCAAGACTAGCGGGACTGAGTACTTC. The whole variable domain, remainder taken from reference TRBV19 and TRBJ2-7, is DGGITQSPKYLFRKEGQNVTLSCEQNLNHDAMYWYRQDPGQGLRLIYYSQIVNDFQKGDIAEGYSVSREKKESFPLTVTSAQKNPTAFYLCATKTSGTEYFGPGTRLTVT.

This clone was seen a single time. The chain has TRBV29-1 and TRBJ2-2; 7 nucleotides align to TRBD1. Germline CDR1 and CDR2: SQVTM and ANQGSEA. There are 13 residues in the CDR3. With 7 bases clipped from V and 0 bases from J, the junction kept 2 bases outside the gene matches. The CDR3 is CSGQGANTGELFF. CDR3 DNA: TGCAGCGGGCAGGGGGCGAACACCGGGGAGCTGTTTTTT.

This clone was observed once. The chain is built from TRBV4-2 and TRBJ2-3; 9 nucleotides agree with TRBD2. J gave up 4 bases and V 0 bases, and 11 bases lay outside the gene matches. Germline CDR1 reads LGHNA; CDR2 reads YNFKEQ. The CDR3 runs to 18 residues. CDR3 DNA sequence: TGTGCCAGCAGCCAAGATCCCACGAGGCGGGGGGGCGCAGATACGCAGTATTTT. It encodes CASSQDPTRRGGADTQYF.

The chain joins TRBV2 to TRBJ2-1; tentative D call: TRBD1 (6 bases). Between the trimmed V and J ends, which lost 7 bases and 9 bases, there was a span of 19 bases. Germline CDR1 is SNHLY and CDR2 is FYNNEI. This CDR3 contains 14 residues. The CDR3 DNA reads TGTGCCAGCAAGAACCTAAACCGGGACATTGAGCAGTTCTTC. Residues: CASKNLNRDIEQFF.

DNA for the CDR3: TGCGCCAGCAGCCAAACCGTCGGGACAGGGTACTACGAGCAGTACTTC. The encoded protein is CASSQTVGTGYYEQYF. J is TRBJ2-7 and V is TRBV4-3, with TRBD1 matching over 9 bases. This CDR3 is built from 16 residues. Germline lookup yields CDR1 LGHNA and CDR2 YSLEER. V gave up 2 bases and J gave up 3 bases; unmatched junction bases: 8.